This T cell receptor beta chain was recorded in a study of blood T cell repertoires in COVID-19. Study in general: Sources were T cells, B-cell-depleted T cells, or PBMCs; the material itself was cDNA or gDNA.

Individuals drawn from around 24 US areas were about 18 to 90 years old. Clinical history reported by participants formed the basis on which cohorts were assigned. This CDR3 has 14 residues. The V end lost 9 bases, the J end lost 2 bases, and 13 bases lay between the germline ends. The germline V gene encodes CDR1 MNHEY and CDR2 SMNVEV (reference sequence). Original analysis: Reference gene primer amplification yielded estimated nucleated cell counts. Sequenced by immunoSEQ multiplex PCR; TCRdb stores in-frame clones only, minus some. The V and J calls and clone size were taken over from that table, and D and trimming were inferred from the DNA. Among roughly 180,000 clones listed, 75% to 90% were seen once.

This chain uses TRBV27 with TRBJ2-2, with D unclear. The sequenced sample consisted of PBMCs or T cells enriched from blood (not recorded which). This TCR came from a man between 35 and 55 years old who had recovered from COVID-19. CDR3 in DNA: TGTGCCAGTTCCATCCACACCAACACCGGGGAGCTGTTTTTT. It translates to CASSIHTNTGELFF.